This T cell receptor (beta chain) was captured by sequencing in a study of OX40 agonist ivuxolimab in advanced cancers. For the study at large: From about 23 to 85 years was the age range, with a mean of about 54 years, and about 78% were male. Study findings and constraints: Among expanded peripheral T cells, antigen specificity went undetermined.

The table came from immunoSEQ multiplex PCR; TCRdb's copy has only in-frame clones and leaves some out. The sample lists 50,000 to 70,000 clones, roughly 89% seen once, with around 0.78% in the top ten. The study sampled blood at baseline, cycle 4 day 1, and cycle 7 day 1. In this sample, this clone turned up a few times. What it binds is unknown. The clonotype originates from an adult with an advanced solid tumor such as melanoma, head and neck, liver or kidney cancer. The sequencing used CD4+ or CD8+ T cells sorted from blood, collected in a trial of the OX40 agonist ivuxolimab.

CDR3 nucleotide sequence: TGTGCCAGCAGCCCAATTCCCGGGACAGGTGGCGGCTACACCTTC. This codes for CASSPIPGTGGGYTF. This chain uses TRBV5-5 with TRBJ1-2; 8 nucleotides match TRBD1. Per germline, CDR1 SGHKS and CDR2 YYEKEE (reference sequence). This CDR3 region has 15 residues. The trim removed 4 bases at V and 8 bases at J, leaving 13 bases unmatched.